This entry lists 29 T cell receptor beta chains sequenced from one sample in a study of blood T cell repertoires in COVID-19. Sequencing was performed with immunoSEQ multiplex PCR; in TCRdb, only in-frame clones are kept and a portion is missing. Altogether roughly 260,000 clones are present, around 90% being singletons, with the ten largest covering approximately 2.6%. The specimen sequenced was peripheral blood. The receptors shown here come from a person aged 18-29 years with COVID-19, enrolled during active disease.

The V and J genes are TRBV3-1 (or the pseudogene TRBV3-2) and TRBJ1-2; D is perhaps TRBD1 (5 bases). V was shortened by 6 bases and J by 4 bases, with 15 bases between the two germline ends. This CDR3 is built from 14 residues. The germline V gene encodes CDR1 LGHDT and CDR2 YNNKEL (reference sequence). DNA of the CDR3: TGTGCCAGCAGTTTATCAGTAGGGGCCTATGGCTACACCTTC. Its translation: CASSLSVGAYGYTF.

This chain links TRBV9 with TRBJ2-1; D gene ambiguous. V gave up 2 bases and J gave up 6 bases, with 21 bases separating them. The CDR3 has 17 residues. Germline-derived CDR1 and CDR2 are SGDLS and YYNGEE. This CDR3 reads CASSVPFRSRHPNEQFF. As DNA, the CDR3 is TGTGCCAGCAGCGTCCCTTTTAGGTCCAGACACCCCAATGAGCAGTTCTTC.

The J gene is TRBJ2-7, the V gene TRBV10-3, with D tentatively TRBD1 (6 bases). CDR1 ENHRY and CDR2 SYGVKD come from the germline V gene. V lost 9 bases to trimming and J lost 0 bases, with 9 bases between them. CDR3 length: 12 amino acids. In DNA form, the CDR3 reads TGTGCCATAAGGACAGTCTCCTACGAGCAGTACTTC. Amino acid sequence: CAIRTVSYEQYF.

Concerning this clone: Other DNA sequences in the same sample also yield this CDR3. The chain couples TRBV6-1 to TRBJ2-3, with a possible D match to TRBD1 (6 bases). The CDR3 contains 15 residues. Germline V gene lookup returns CDR1 MNHNS and CDR2 SASEGT. V was shortened by 2 bases and J by 0 bases, with 9 bases between the two germline ends. The CDR3 protein is CASSERTASTDTQYF. The CDR3 bases are TGTGCCAGCAGTGAAAGGACAGCGAGCACAGATACGCAGTATTTT.

The CDR3: CASSFPNSNQPQHF. In DNA, the CDR3 is TGTGCCAGCAGTTTCCCAAATAGCAATCAGCCCCAGCATTTT. The chain couples TRBV6-2 or TRBV6-3 to TRBJ1-5; D is undetermined. Germline CDR1 and CDR2: MNHEY and SVGEGT. With 4 bases removed from V and 0 bases from J, the gap between germline ends came to 7 bases. The CDR3 spans 14 residues.

V usage is TRBV7-9 and J usage is TRBJ1-4, with TRBD1 matching over 7 bases. Germline V gives CDR1 SEHNR, CDR2 FQNEAQ (reference sequence). The CDR3 spans 15 residues. The V segment lost 5 bases and the J segment 8 bases; nucleotides outside the gene matches: 11. CDR3 bases: TGTGCCAGCAGCGCCAGGGACAGTGGCTTAGAAAAACTGTTTTTT. This codes for CASSARDSGLEKLFF.

The chain joins TRBV5-1 to TRBJ2-3; possible D gene TRBD2, 5 bases. The CDR3 spans 15 residues. Germline CDR1 is SGHRS and CDR2 is YFSETQ. Trimming left V 5 bases short and J 3 bases short, with 16 bases between. Written as DNA, the CDR3 is TGCGCCAGCAGTCCGGTAGCGAGCCTTACAGATACGCAGTATTTT. Its translation: CASSPVASLTDTQYF. The whole variable domain, filled in from reference TRBV5-1 and TRBJ2-3, reads KAGVTQTPRYLIKTRGQQVTLSCSPISGHRSVSWYQQTPGQGLQFLFEYFSETQRNKGNFPGRFSGRQFSNSRSEMNVSTLELGDSALYLCASSPVASLTDTQYFGPGTRLTVL.

The rearrangement links TRBV19 to TRBJ2-6, with D hard to call. Germline CDR1 and CDR2: LNHDA and SQIVND (reference sequence). The CDR3 extends over 17 amino acids. V shed 10 bases and J shed 2 bases, with 21 bases lying between them. CDR3 in amino acids: CATSGELAETGANVLTF. CDR3 DNA sequence: TGTGCCACCTCTGGAGAGTTGGCGGAAACTGGGGCCAACGTCCTGACTTTC.

This chain joins TRBV2 and TRBJ2-5; D may be TRBD2 (5 bases). Trimming removed 0 bases at V and 7 bases at J, with 6 bases between. The CDR3 runs 12 residues. The germline V gene has CDR1 SNHLY and CDR2 FYNNEI. The CDR3 DNA follows: TGTGCCAGCAGTGAAGCCGGGGTGACCCAGTACTTC. Protein sequence: CASSEAGVTQYF.

This chain joins TRBV9 and TRBJ1-2; 9 bases match TRBD1. Trimming cost V 4 bases and J 2 bases; bases outside gene matches: 12. CDR3 length equals 17 residues. Germline CDR1 is SGDLS and CDR2 is YYNGEE. The CDR3 sequence is CASSSREGQGGNYGYTF. CDR3 nucleotide sequence: TGTGCCAGCAGCTCGCGAGAGGGACAGGGAGGCAACTATGGCTACACCTTC.

The rearrangement joins TRBV5-1 to TRBJ2-7, with TRBD1 matching over 9 bases. Germline V gene sequence: CDR1 SGHRS, CDR2 YFSETQ. J lost 4 bases, V lost 4 bases, and 3 bases had no gene match. The CDR3 length is 13 residues. CDR3 region: CASSGGQGYEQYF. Here the CDR3 DNA reads TGCGCCAGCAGCGGCGGACAGGGGTACGAGCAGTACTTC.

This CDR3 is CASSRQPQETQYF. As DNA, the CDR3 is TGTGCCAGCAGTCGACAGCCACAAGAGACCCAGTACTTC. The genes are TRBV5-5 and TRBJ2-5, with D possibly matching TRBD1 (5 bases). V lost 5 bases to trimming and J lost 2 bases, with 10 bases between them. CDR3 size: 13 residues. Germline V gene sequence: CDR1 SGHKS, CDR2 YYEKEE (reference sequence).

This chain uses TRBV28 with TRBJ2-3, with 14 bases fitting TRBD2. The CDR3 contains 17 residues. The J segment lost 7 bases and the V segment lost 5 bases, leaving 11 bases of the junction unmatched. Per the germline V gene, CDR1 is MDHEN and CDR2 is SYDVKM. The CDR3 here is CASSLRLAGGPVHTQYF. CDR3 coding DNA: TGTGCCAGCAGTCTAAGACTAGCGGGAGGGCCTGTCCATACGCAGTATTTT.

The J gene is TRBJ2-5, the V gene TRBV2; no clear D gene. This CDR3 is 13 amino acids long. Germline-derived CDR1 and CDR2 are SNHLY and FYNNEI. V gave up 9 bases and J gave up 10 bases, with 21 bases separating them. Written as DNA, the CDR3 is TGTGCCAGTGGCCTCCCCGATCGACCGGGCCAGTACTTC. Protein: CASGLPDRPGQYF.

The CDR3 protein is CASSKTGQGQVSPLHF. In DNA form, the CDR3 reads TGTGCCAGCAGCAAAACGGGACAGGGGCAAGTCTCACCCCTCCACTTT. The V gene is TRBV21-1, the J gene TRBJ1-6; the table's D call, TRBD1, has no DNA check behind it. TRBV21-1 is a pseudogene segment. The CDR3 is 16 amino acids.

The chain is built from TRBV10-2 and TRBJ2-1; D perhaps matches TRBD2 (6 bases). The CDR3 is 18 residues long. Per germline, CDR1 WSHSY and CDR2 SAAADI. V dropped 3 bases and J dropped 1 base, with 19 bases sitting between them. The CDR3 nucleotides are TGCGCCAGCAGTGACCAAGGGTACAGCGGGCTGTCCTACAATGAGCAGTTCTTC. This gives the protein CASSDQGYSGLSYNEQFF.

The rearrangement joins TRBV12-1 to TRBJ2-7; the tabulated D call, TRBD2, remains unverified against the DNA. TRBV12-1 is classified as a pseudogene. This CDR3 comprises 14 residues. For the CDR3, the DNA is TGTGCCAGCAGCTTGCGGACTAGCGGCACCGAGCAGTACTTC. Its translation is CASSLRTSGTEQYF.

Here the CDR3 DNA reads TGCAGCGTTGTGGCAGGGGGCGTCGGGGGTGAAAAACTGTTTTTT. Its translation: CSVVAGGVGGEKLFF. This chain joins TRBV29-1 and TRBJ1-4; 8 bases align to TRBD1. V lost 4 bases to trimming and J lost 7 bases; unmatched junction nucleotides: 11. Germline CDR1 reads SQVTM; CDR2 reads ANQGSEA. The CDR3 has 15 amino acids.

This chain uses TRBV7-9 with TRBJ2-5, with D perhaps TRBD1 (5 bases). The CDR3 length is 14 residues. Trimming removed 3 bases at V and 2 bases at J, with 10 bases between. The germline V gene encodes CDR1 SEHNR and CDR2 FQNEAQ (reference sequence). CDR3 in amino acids: CASSFGQGQETQYF. The CDR3 DNA is TGTGCCAGCAGCTTCGGCCAGGGTCAAGAGACCCAGTACTTC.

The V call is TRBV7-7, the J call TRBJ2-5; tentative D call: TRBD1 (5 bases). V lost 2 bases to trimming and J lost 2 bases, with 9 bases between them. CDR1 is SSHAT and CDR2 is FNYEAQ in the germline V gene (reference sequence). The CDR3 sequence is 14 residues long. The CDR3, as DNA: TGTGCCAGCAGCTTATACAGGAGTCAAGAGACCCAGTACTTC. Its protein is CASSLYRSQETQYF.

V usage is TRBV27 and J usage is TRBJ2-5, with D possibly being TRBD1 (6 bases). Germline V gene lookup returns CDR1 MNHEY and CDR2 SMNVEV (reference sequence). Trimming took off 6 bases at V and 0 bases at J, with 11 bases between the two ends. This CDR3 contains 14 residues. This chain's CDR3 is CASSGTLYQETQYF. The CDR3 DNA reads as TGTGCCAGCAGCGGGACACTGTACCAAGAGACCCAGTACTTC.

The chain links TRBV4-2 to TRBJ1-4; possible D gene TRBD1, 5 bases. This CDR3 is built from 15 residues. The germline V gene has CDR1 LGHNA and CDR2 YNFKEQ. V lost 4 bases, J lost 7 bases, and 16 bases lay in between. In DNA form, the CDR3 reads TGTGCCAGCAGCCGCACGGGGGGGAAGGCTGAAAAACTGTTTTTT. Translation: CASSRTGGKAEKLFF.

The chain joins TRBV7-8 to TRBJ2-2; the D is unclear. Germline lookup yields CDR1 SGHVS and CDR2 FQNEAQ. The CDR3 has 13 amino acids. The V and J ends lost 6 bases and 4 bases respectively, with 9 bases between them. The CDR3 nucleotides are TGTGCCAGCAGACGCGCCTTCACCGGGGAGCTGTTTTTT. This codes for CASRRAFTGELFF.

This clone was recorded many times. The V and J genes are TRBV9 and TRBJ1-2; TRBD1 might be the D (5 bases). Germline V CDR1 and CDR2: SGDLS, YYNGEE. The CDR3 has 12 residues. With 3 bases removed from V and 3 bases from J, the gap between germline ends came to 6 bases. This CDR3 reads CASSGGDYGYTF. DNA for the CDR3: TGTGCCAGCAGCGGGGGGGACTATGGCTACACCTTC.

The chain links TRBV6-6 to TRBJ2-1; 11 bases align to TRBD1. The CDR3 covers 20 residues. After removal of 6 bases from V and 0 bases from J, the junction contained 16 bases not matched to a gene. Germline CDR1 MNHNY, CDR2 SVGAGI (reference sequence). Here the CDR3 DNA reads TGTGCCAGCAGCGCCAGGACAGGGGGCAGTTCAATACTCTCCTACAATGAGCAGTTCTTC. Translated: CASSARTGGSSILSYNEQFF.

V usage is TRBV27 and J usage is TRBJ2-5; TRBD1 matches 12 bases. After removal of 6 bases from V and 5 bases from J, the junction contained 7 bases not matched to a gene. This CDR3 spans 15 amino acids. The germline CDR1 and CDR2 sequences are MNHEY and SMNVEV (reference sequence). The DNA for the CDR3 is TGTGCCAGCAGGATAGGGACAGGGGGCGGGGAGACCCAGTACTTC. Translation gives CASRIGTGGGETQYF.

The CDR3 DNA reads as TGCGCCAGCAGCTTGGCCCTAGCGGGCCTCTACGAGCAGTACTTC. Its translation is CASSLALAGLYEQYF. This chain joins TRBV5-1 and TRBJ2-7, with TRBD2 identical over 8 bases. The CDR3 runs 15 residues. V was clipped by 0 bases and J by 3 bases; unmatched bases: 5. Germline assignment: CDR1 SGHRS and CDR2 YFSETQ.

The genes are TRBV4-3 and TRBJ1-3; 7 bases are a match to TRBD1. This CDR3 has 16 residues. V trimming: 4 bases; J trimming: 0 bases; junction bases outside the gene matches: 6. Germline CDR1 and CDR2: LGHNA and YSLEER. The CDR3: CASSRGQLSSGNTIYF. CDR3 coding DNA: TGCGCCAGCAGCCGGGGACAGCTGAGCTCTGGAAACACCATATATTTT.

The chain employs TRBV18 and TRBJ2-7, with D uncertain. There are 12 residues in the CDR3. Germline CDR1 reads KGHSH; CDR2 reads LQKENI. Trimming stripped 3 bases from V and 2 bases from J, with 5 bases between. CDR3 sequence (DNA): TGTGCCAGCTCACCCTCAGCCTACGAGCAGTACTTC. Residues: CASSPSAYEQYF.